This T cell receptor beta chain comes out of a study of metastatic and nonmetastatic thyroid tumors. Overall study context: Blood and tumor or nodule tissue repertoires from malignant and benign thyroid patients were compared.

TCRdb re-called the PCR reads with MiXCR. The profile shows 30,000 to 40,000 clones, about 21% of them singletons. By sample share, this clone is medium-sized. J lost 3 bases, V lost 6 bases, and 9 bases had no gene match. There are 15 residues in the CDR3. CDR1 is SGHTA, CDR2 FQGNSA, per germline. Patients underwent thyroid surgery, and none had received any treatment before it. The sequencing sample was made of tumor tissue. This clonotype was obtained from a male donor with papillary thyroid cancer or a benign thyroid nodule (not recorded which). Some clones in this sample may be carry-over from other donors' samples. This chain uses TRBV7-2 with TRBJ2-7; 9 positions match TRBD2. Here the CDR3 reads CASRDSGSGSYEQYF. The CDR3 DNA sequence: TGTGCCAGCAGGGATAGCGGGAGCGGGAGCTACGAGCAGTACTTC.